The clone carrying this TCR beta chain was found a few times. Its specificity is unknown. The sample belongs to a study of T-cell reconstitution after alpha-beta-depleted transplantation in children. For TCRbeta, the library was prepared with unique molecular identifiers. One entry per CDR3 protein results from TCRdb running MiXCR on the PCR reads. The sample shows more than 500,000 distinct CDR3 sequences, 11% of them seen only once. The study, taken as a whole, reports: At one year after transplant, newly produced T cells mostly accounted for T-cell counts and diversity. Some patients showed high day-60 TCRbeta diversity, which derived from surviving recipient T cells and thymic progenitors. Expanded clones from the graft, numbering several hundred, reportedly supplied alpha-beta T cells about two months after transplant.

Sequenced material: PBMCs, mostly from graft donor cells, taken 180 days after TCRalphabeta/CD19-depleted stem cell transplant. This sequence was found in a female patient aged 2 to 10 who had a stem cell transplant for aplastic anemia, so the T cells may come from the graft donor.

CDR3 sequence reads: CASSQGPLEAFF. The CDR3, as DNA: TGCGCCAGCAGCCAAGGGCCGCTCGAAGCTTTCTTT. This chain connects TRBV4-3 to TRBJ1-1; D is unclear. CDR3 length: 12 amino acids. The germline gives CDR1 LGHNA, CDR2 YSLEER. V gave up 1 base and J gave up 8 bases, with 8 bases separating them.